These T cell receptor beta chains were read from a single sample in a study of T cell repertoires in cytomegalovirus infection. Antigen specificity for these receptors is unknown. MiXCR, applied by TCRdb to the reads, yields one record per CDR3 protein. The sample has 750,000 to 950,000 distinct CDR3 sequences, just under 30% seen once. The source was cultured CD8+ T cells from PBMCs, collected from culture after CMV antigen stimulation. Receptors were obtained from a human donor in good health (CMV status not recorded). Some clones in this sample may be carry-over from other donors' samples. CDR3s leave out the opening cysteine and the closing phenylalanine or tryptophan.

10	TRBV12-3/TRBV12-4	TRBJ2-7	ASSEGPGEQY
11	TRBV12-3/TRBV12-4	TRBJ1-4	ASSTVLNEKQF
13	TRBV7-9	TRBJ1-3	ASSGTRISGNTIY
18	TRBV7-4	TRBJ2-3	ASSSHPPASGGASPGTQY
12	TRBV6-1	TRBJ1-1	ASTSRQGISEAF
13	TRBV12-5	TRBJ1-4	ASGLIRDFEGKLF
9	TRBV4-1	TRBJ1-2	ASSRSGSYT
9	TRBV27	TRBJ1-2	ASSGEGGYT
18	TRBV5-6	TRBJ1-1	ASSLELTRASGALGTEAF
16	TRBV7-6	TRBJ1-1	ASSREGDIPFMNTEAF
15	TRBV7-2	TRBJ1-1	ASSLAIWEDANTEAF
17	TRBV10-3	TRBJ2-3	AISEPDFGTYNSTDTQY
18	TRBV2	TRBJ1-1	ASSEPEDRGGEEGDTEAF
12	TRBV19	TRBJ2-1	ASSLQSSYNEQF
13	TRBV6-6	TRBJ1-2	ASSSTRTGTWGYT
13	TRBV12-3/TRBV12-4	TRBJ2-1	ASSYRDFPYNEQF
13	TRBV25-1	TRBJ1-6	ASSERTGGGSPLH
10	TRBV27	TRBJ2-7	ASRPGVHEQY
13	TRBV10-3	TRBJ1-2	AIAPLRGDTDGYT
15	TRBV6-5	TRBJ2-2	ASSFAPPGTNTGELF
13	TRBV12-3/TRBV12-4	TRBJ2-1	ASSPWRGGRNEQF
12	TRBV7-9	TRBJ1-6	ASSSPGTNSPLH
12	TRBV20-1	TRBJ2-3	SARVSGGGDTQY
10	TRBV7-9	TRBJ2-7	AGGGSSYEQY
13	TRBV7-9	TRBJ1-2	ASSLRGSWTEGYT
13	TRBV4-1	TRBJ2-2	ASSPSPQNTGELF
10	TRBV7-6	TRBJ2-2	ASSGVPGELF
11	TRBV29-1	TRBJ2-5	SGGAGMQETQY
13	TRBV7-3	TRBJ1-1	ASSHPGRGVSEAF
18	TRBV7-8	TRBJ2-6	ASRQTRDRAHSSGANVLT
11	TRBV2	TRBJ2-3	ASGGTATDTQY
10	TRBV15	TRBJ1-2	ATAGGPYGYT
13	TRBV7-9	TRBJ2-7	ASSLVGALSYEQY